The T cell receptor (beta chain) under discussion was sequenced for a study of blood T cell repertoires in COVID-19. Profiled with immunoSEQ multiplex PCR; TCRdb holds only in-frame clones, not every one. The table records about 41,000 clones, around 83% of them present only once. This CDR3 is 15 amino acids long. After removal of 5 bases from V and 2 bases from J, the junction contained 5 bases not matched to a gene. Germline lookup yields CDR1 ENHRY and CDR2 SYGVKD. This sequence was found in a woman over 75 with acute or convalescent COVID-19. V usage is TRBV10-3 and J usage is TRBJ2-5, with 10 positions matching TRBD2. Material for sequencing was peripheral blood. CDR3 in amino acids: CAISPAGGLQETQYF. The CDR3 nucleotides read TGTGCCATCAGTCCAGCGGGGGGGCTTCAAGAGACCCAGTACTTC.